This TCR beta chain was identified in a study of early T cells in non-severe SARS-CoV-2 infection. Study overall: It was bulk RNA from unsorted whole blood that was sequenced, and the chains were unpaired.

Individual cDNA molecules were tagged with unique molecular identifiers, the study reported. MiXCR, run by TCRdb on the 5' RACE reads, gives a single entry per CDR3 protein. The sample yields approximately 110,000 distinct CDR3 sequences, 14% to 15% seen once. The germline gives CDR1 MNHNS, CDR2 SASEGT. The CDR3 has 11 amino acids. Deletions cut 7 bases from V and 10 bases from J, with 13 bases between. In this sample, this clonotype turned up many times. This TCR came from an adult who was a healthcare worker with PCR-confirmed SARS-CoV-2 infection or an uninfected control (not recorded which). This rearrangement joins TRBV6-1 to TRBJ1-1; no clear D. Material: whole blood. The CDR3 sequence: CASTLFGGAFF. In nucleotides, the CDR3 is TGTGCCAGCACCTTATTCGGTGGAGCTTTCTTT.